This T cell receptor (beta chain) was identified during a study of blood T cell repertoires in COVID-19. Study information: PBMCs, B-cell-depleted T cells, or T cells were the source of the cDNA or gDNA that made up the material.

Across about two dozen US areas, participants ranged in age from about 18 to 90 years. Cohorts were based on clinical histories the participants reported. V shed 4 bases and J shed 4 bases, with 11 bases lying between them. The CDR3 consists of 14 residues. In germline, CDR1 is SGDLS, CDR2 YYNGEE. Profiled with immunoSEQ multiplex PCR; TCRdb holds only in-frame clones, not every one. The sample consists of about 440,000 clones, roughly 85% of them appearing once. This sequence originates from a woman under 30 with acute COVID-19. The sequencing sample was made of PBMCs or T cells enriched from blood (not recorded which). The chain employs TRBV9 and TRBJ2-2, with D maybe TRBD1 (5 bases). The CDR3 nucleotides are TGTGCCAGCAGCCCCCGGCAGGGCACCGGGGAGCTGTTTTTT. Protein product: CASSPRQGTGELFF.